This is a list of T cell receptor beta chains from one sample in a study of shared clonotypes between healthy human individuals. Some clones are missing from TCRdb's copy, which holds only in-frame ones; the method was immunoSEQ multiplex PCR. The sample has about 1 million clones, around 76% seen once. The sequenced material came from memory CD4+ T cells sorted from blood. These receptors were taken from a man younger than 35 in good health. The CDR3 runs from the conserved cysteine through the conserved F or W. The order of the fields is V gene, CDR3 length, J gene, D gene, clone size, CDR3 protein, CDR3 DNA. A D gene is named only where the DNA matches it firmly. The size field is filled for only some rows; it gives once, few, many or a size class.

V gene: TRBV18; CDR3 length: 14; J gene: TRBJ1-5; D gene: .; clone size: .; CDR3 protein: CASSPTGTDQPQHF; CDR3 DNA: TGTGCCAGCTCACCCACTGGGACTGATCAGCCCCAGCATTTT
V gene: TRBV7-2; CDR3 length: 14; J gene: TRBJ2-7; D gene: .; clone size: .; CDR3 protein: CASSLVVVSYEQYF; CDR3 DNA: TGTGCCAGCAGCTTAGTAGTGGTATCCTACGAGCAGTACTTC
V gene: TRBV4-2; CDR3 length: 16; J gene: TRBJ2-2; D gene: .; clone size: .; CDR3 protein: CASSQSSGGRTGELFF; CDR3 DNA: TGTGCCAGCAGCCAATCGAGTGGCGGTAGGACCGGGGAGCTGTTTTTT
V gene: TRBV4-1; CDR3 length: 15; J gene: TRBJ1-5; D gene: .; clone size: many; CDR3 protein: CASSQDLRGNQPQHF; CDR3 DNA: TGCGCCAGCAGCCAAGATCTCCGGGGCAATCAGCCCCAGCATTTT
V gene: TRBV5-4; CDR3 length: 18; J gene: TRBJ2-1; D gene: .; clone size: .; CDR3 protein: CASSLKRTASSSYNEQFF; CDR3 DNA: TGTGCCAGCAGCTTGAAACGGACAGCTTCGAGCTCCTACAATGAGCAGTTCTTC
V gene: TRBV5-1; CDR3 length: 16; J gene: TRBJ1-1; D gene: TRBD1; clone size: .; CDR3 protein: CASSTARGPSFTEAFF; CDR3 DNA: TGCGCCAGCAGCACAGCCAGGGGGCCATCTTTCACTGAAGCTTTCTTT
V gene: TRBV6-1; CDR3 length: 11; J gene: TRBJ1-1; D gene: .; clone size: .; CDR3 protein: CASSGYTEAFF; CDR3 DNA: TGTGCCAGCTCGGGGTACACTGAAGCTTTCTTT
V gene: TRBV5-6; CDR3 length: 15; J gene: TRBJ1-2; D gene: TRBD1; clone size: .; CDR3 protein: CASSPAGQGAFGYTF; CDR3 DNA: TGTGCCAGCAGCCCCGCCGGACAGGGGGCTTTTGGCTACACCTTC
V gene: TRBV10-3; CDR3 length: 15; J gene: TRBJ1-5; D gene: TRBD1; clone size: few; CDR3 protein: CAISESGQGNQPQHF; CDR3 DNA: TGTGCCATCAGTGAGTCGGGACAGGGAAATCAGCCCCAGCATTTT
V gene: TRBV29-1; CDR3 length: 15; J gene: TRBJ2-3; D gene: TRBD1; clone size: .; CDR3 protein: CSVTNSGTDTDTQYF; CDR3 DNA: TGCAGCGTCACTAACTCCGGGACAGACACAGATACGCAGTATTTT
V gene: TRBV7-2; CDR3 length: 16; J gene: TRBJ1-1; D gene: .; clone size: .; CDR3 protein: CASSLRGQPPNTEAFF; CDR3 DNA: TGTGCCAGCAGCTTAAGAGGGCAGCCTCCGAACACTGAAGCTTTCTTT
V gene: TRBV10-3; CDR3 length: 17; J gene: TRBJ1-5; D gene: TRBD1; clone size: .; CDR3 protein: CAISTGTGDYSNQPQHF; CDR3 DNA: TGTGCCATCTCTACCGGGACAGGAGATTATAGCAATCAGCCCCAGCATTTT
V gene: TRBV10-2; CDR3 length: 12; J gene: TRBJ1-5; D gene: .; clone size: few; CDR3 protein: CASSEAGQPQHF; CDR3 DNA: TGCGCCAGCAGTGAGGCTGGTCAGCCCCAGCATTTT
V gene: TRBV30; CDR3 length: 13; J gene: TRBJ1-4; D gene: .; clone size: .; CDR3 protein: CAWAQGTGEKLFF; CDR3 DNA: TGTGCCTGGGCACAGGGTACGGGCGAAAAACTGTTTTTT
V gene: TRBV7-2; CDR3 length: 14; J gene: TRBJ1-3; D gene: .; clone size: .; CDR3 protein: CASSLAGFGNTIYF; CDR3 DNA: TGTGCCAGCAGCTTAGCAGGGTTCGGAAACACCATATATTTT
V gene: TRBV6-1; CDR3 length: 11; J gene: TRBJ1-1; D gene: .; clone size: many; CDR3 protein: CASSDASEAFF; CDR3 DNA: TGTGCCAGCAGTGATGCTTCTGAAGCTTTCTTT
V gene: TRBV2; CDR3 length: 16; J gene: TRBJ2-7; D gene: TRBD2; clone size: .; CDR3 protein: CASRGTSGRRIYEQYF; CDR3 DNA: TGTGCCAGCAGAGGGACTAGCGGGAGAAGGATCTACGAGCAGTACTTC
V gene: TRBV9; CDR3 length: 14; J gene: TRBJ1-2; D gene: .; clone size: many; CDR3 protein: CASSVGVGGYGYTF; CDR3 DNA: TGTGCCAGCAGCGTAGGGGTCGGAGGATATGGCTACACCTTC
V gene: TRBV7-2; CDR3 length: 12; J gene: TRBJ1-5; D gene: .; clone size: few; CDR3 protein: CASSPLDQPQHF; CDR3 DNA: TGTGCCAGCAGCCCTCTAGATCAGCCCCAGCATTTT
V gene: TRBV7-3; CDR3 length: 14; J gene: TRBJ2-2; D gene: .; clone size: .; CDR3 protein: CASRPRYNTGELFF; CDR3 DNA: TGTGCCAGCAGACCCAGATACAACACCGGGGAGCTGTTTTTT
V gene: TRBV7-2; CDR3 length: 11; J gene: TRBJ1-1; D gene: .; clone size: .; CDR3 protein: CASTDAGQAFF; CDR3 DNA: TGTGCCAGCACCGACGCGGGTCAAGCTTTCTTT
V gene: TRBV10-1; CDR3 length: 11; J gene: TRBJ2-7; D gene: .; clone size: .; CDR3 protein: CASSTGFEQYF; CDR3 DNA: TGCGCCAGCAGTACAGGGTTCGAGCAGTACTTC
V gene: TRBV2; CDR3 length: 15; J gene: TRBJ2-1; D gene: .; clone size: .; CDR3 protein: CASNPSHGEWNEQFF; CDR3 DNA: TGTGCCAGCAATCCCTCGCACGGGGAATGGAATGAGCAGTTCTTC
V gene: TRBV5-1; CDR3 length: 16; J gene: TRBJ2-3; D gene: .; clone size: many; CDR3 protein: CASSGRRPSSTDTQYF; CDR3 DNA: TGCGCCAGCAGCGGGCGCCGACCTTCTAGCACAGATACGCAGTATTTT
V gene: TRBV6-1; CDR3 length: 15; J gene: TRBJ2-5; D gene: TRBD2; clone size: .; CDR3 protein: CASGRLAGQGETQYF; CDR3 DNA: TGTGCCAGCGGAAGACTAGCGGGGCAGGGAGAGACCCAGTACTTC
V gene: TRBV7-9; CDR3 length: 13; J gene: TRBJ2-7; D gene: .; clone size: .; CDR3 protein: CASSPRGSYEQYF; CDR3 DNA: TGTGCCAGCAGCCCCCGCGGCTCCTACGAGCAGTACTTC
V gene: TRBV11-3; CDR3 length: 14; J gene: TRBJ2-7; D gene: .; clone size: .; CDR3 protein: CASSLDGRSHEQYF; CDR3 DNA: TGTGCCAGCAGCTTAGACGGGAGATCCCACGAGCAGTACTTC
V gene: TRBV19; CDR3 length: 17; J gene: TRBJ1-3; D gene: TRBD1; clone size: .; CDR3 protein: CASSRSGTGTGGNTIYF; CDR3 DNA: TGTGCCAGTAGCAGGAGCGGGACAGGGACGGGAGGAAACACCATATATTTT
V gene: TRBV27; CDR3 length: 14; J gene: TRBJ2-7; D gene: .; clone size: .; CDR3 protein: CASSPRTVSYEQYF; CDR3 DNA: TGTGCCAGCAGTCCCAGGACAGTCTCCTACGAGCAGTACTTC
V gene: TRBV7-6; CDR3 length: 13; J gene: TRBJ1-2; D gene: .; clone size: .; CDR3 protein: CASSNYAGDGYTF; CDR3 DNA: TGTGCCAGCAGCAACTACGCGGGGGATGGCTACACCTTC
V gene: TRBV4-1; CDR3 length: 13; J gene: TRBJ2-5; D gene: TRBD2; clone size: once; CDR3 protein: CASSWTSQETQYF; CDR3 DNA: TGCGCCAGCAGCTGGACTAGTCAAGAGACCCAGTACTTC
V gene: TRBV29-1; CDR3 length: 12; J gene: TRBJ2-7; D gene: .; clone size: many; CDR3 protein: CSVAWSSGEQYF; CDR3 DNA: TGCAGCGTTGCGTGGTCATCTGGCGAGCAGTACTTC
V gene: TRBV27; CDR3 length: 14; J gene: TRBJ2-7; D gene: .; clone size: .; CDR3 protein: CASSLGGALHEQYF; CDR3 DNA: TGTGCCAGCAGTTTGGGGGGGGCGCTCCACGAGCAGTACTTC
V gene: TRBV7-2; CDR3 length: 15; J gene: TRBJ2-3; D gene: .; clone size: .; CDR3 protein: CASSLAGSRTDTQYF; CDR3 DNA: TGTGCCAGCAGCTTAGCGGGGAGTCGCACAGATACGCAGTATTTT
V gene: TRBV2; CDR3 length: 16; J gene: TRBJ2-5; D gene: TRBD1; clone size: .; CDR3 protein: CASSVGRQGEEETQYF; CDR3 DNA: TGTGCCAGCAGTGTAGGTAGACAGGGGGAGGAAGAGACCCAGTACTTC
V gene: TRBV7-9; CDR3 length: 13; J gene: TRBJ1-2; D gene: .; clone size: .; CDR3 protein: CASSLAATYGYTF; CDR3 DNA: TGTGCCAGCAGCTTAGCGGCCACTTATGGCTACACCTTC
V gene: TRBV5-1; CDR3 length: 13; J gene: TRBJ2-7; D gene: .; clone size: .; CDR3 protein: CASTWGASYEQYF; CDR3 DNA: TGCGCCAGCACCTGGGGGGCGAGCTACGAGCAGTACTTC
V gene: TRBV7-2; CDR3 length: 16; J gene: TRBJ2-2; D gene: TRBD1; clone size: few; CDR3 protein: CASSLIQGAGTGELFF; CDR3 DNA: TGTGCCAGCAGCTTAATTCAGGGGGCGGGCACCGGGGAGCTGTTTTTT
V gene: TRBV10-2; CDR3 length: 16; J gene: TRBJ2-7; D gene: TRBD2; clone size: .; CDR3 protein: CASTRSFSSGRSEQYF; CDR3 DNA: TGCGCCAGCACCCGTAGCTTCTCTAGCGGGAGAAGCGAGCAGTACTTC
V gene: TRBV5-6; CDR3 length: 15; J gene: TRBJ2-3; D gene: .; clone size: .; CDR3 protein: CASSLAGSLADTQYF; CDR3 DNA: TGTGCCAGCAGCTTGGCAGGGAGTTTGGCAGATACGCAGTATTTT
V gene: TRBV2; CDR3 length: 16; J gene: TRBJ1-2; D gene: .; clone size: .; CDR3 protein: CASSNYWDGISYGYTF; CDR3 DNA: TGTGCCAGCAGCAATTATTGGGACGGGATCTCCTATGGCTACACCTTC
V gene: TRBV14; CDR3 length: 14; J gene: TRBJ2-3; D gene: TRBD1; clone size: .; CDR3 protein: CASSPGQGADTQYF; CDR3 DNA: TGTGCCAGCAGCCCAGGACAGGGGGCAGATACGCAGTATTTT
V gene: TRBV5-1; CDR3 length: 13; J gene: TRBJ2-7; D gene: .; clone size: .; CDR3 protein: CASSRGPDYEQYF; CDR3 DNA: TGCGCCAGCAGCCGTGGCCCGGACTACGAGCAGTACTTC
V gene: TRBV7-2; CDR3 length: 17; J gene: TRBJ2-7; D gene: TRBD2; clone size: many; CDR3 protein: CASSIQTSGRIFYEQYF; CDR3 DNA: TGTGCCAGCAGCATACAAACTAGCGGGAGAATCTTCTACGAGCAGTACTTC
V gene: TRBV18; CDR3 length: 15; J gene: TRBJ1-4; D gene: .; clone size: .; CDR3 protein: CASSLHTGPNEKLFF; CDR3 DNA: TGTGCCAGCTCACTCCATACAGGTCCTAATGAAAAACTGTTTTTT